Following are 18 T cell receptor beta chains from one sample sequenced in a study of control samples from healthy donors and cancer patients. The repertoire was sequenced with immunoSEQ multiplex PCR; TCRdb's copy has only in-frame clones and lacks some. This sample carries about 65,000 clones, about nine tenths of them seen once, and the ten largest clones take more than 1%. The material sequenced was PBMCs. The receptors were sampled from a woman aged 45-65 years with colorectal cancer.

V is TRBV3-1 (or the pseudogene TRBV3-2) and J is TRBJ1-1; D is undetermined. The CDR3 has 14 residues. Trimming removed 0 bases at V and 4 bases at J, with 9 bases between. Germline V CDR1 and CDR2: LGHDT, YNNKEL (reference sequence). The CDR3 protein is CASSQETGSTEAFF. DNA of the CDR3: TGTGCCAGCAGCCAAGAGACGGGGAGCACTGAAGCTTTCTTT.

The gene calls are TRBV5-4 and TRBJ2-5; D is undetermined. The CDR3 has 13 residues. Germline V gene lookup returns CDR1 SGHNT and CDR2 YYREEE (reference sequence). Trimming removed 3 bases at V and 1 base at J, with 7 bases between. CDR3 protein: CASSYDPQETQYF. CDR3 nucleotides: TGTGCCAGCAGCTACGACCCCCAAGAGACCCAGTACTTC.

The chain carries TRBV5-1 and TRBJ2-3, with D unclear. The CDR3 runs 16 residues. Germline CDR1 and CDR2: SGHRS and YFSETQ. V was pared by 2 bases and J by 0 bases, with 13 bases between. CDR3 residues: CASSFAAQPSTDTQYF. In DNA, the CDR3 is TGCGCCAGCAGCTTTGCAGCCCAACCTAGCACAGATACGCAGTATTTT.

The chain has TRBV6-5 and TRBJ2-7; D is unclear. This CDR3 comprises 14 residues. The germline gives CDR1 MNHEY, CDR2 SVGAGI. V was pared by 8 bases and J by 3 bases, with 17 bases between. This CDR3 reads CASGTGDRYYEQYF. The CDR3 nucleotides are TGTGCCAGCGGCACCGGAGACCGGTACTACGAGCAGTACTTC.

J is TRBJ2-5 and V is TRBV2; D possibly corresponds to TRBD1 (5 bases). Trimming removed 5 bases at V and 5 bases at J, with 9 bases between. The germline gives CDR1 SNHLY, CDR2 FYNNEI. The CDR3 covers 12 residues. The CDR3 bases are TGTGCCAGCAGTTCATCAGGGGAGACCCAGTACTTC. Its translation: CASSSSGETQYF. Supplemented by reference TRBV2 and TRBJ2-5, the full variable domain reads EPEVTQTPSHQVTQMGQEVILRCVPISNHLYFYWYRQILGQKVEFLVSFYNNEISEKSEIFDDQFSVERPDGSNFTLKIRSTKLEDSAMYFCASSSSGETQYFGPGTRLLVL.

The chain uses TRBV5-4 and TRBJ2-7; D gene unclear. This CDR3 is built from 12 residues. V shed 4 bases and J shed 2 bases, with 7 bases lying between them. Germline V gene sequence: CDR1 SGHNT, CDR2 YYREEE (reference sequence). This chain's CDR3 is CASSQDTYEQYF. CDR3 coding DNA: TGTGCCAGCAGCCAAGACACCTACGAGCAGTACTTC.

This clone was seen more than once but under ten times. V is TRBV10-3 and J is TRBJ1-3; a weak D match, TRBD1 (6 bases). The CDR3 is made up of 14 amino acids. Trimming took 10 bases from V and 0 from J, leaving 13 bases between them. Germline V gene sequence: CDR1 ENHRY, CDR2 SYGVKD. CDR3 loop: CATQNRDSGNTIYF. CDR3 in DNA: TGTGCCACCCAGAACAGGGACTCTGGAAACACCATATATTTT.

The chain uses TRBV5-5 and TRBJ1-4; 9 nucleotides match TRBD1. The CDR3 is 15 amino acids. The V gene end was trimmed by 3 bases and the J gene end by 11 bases; junction bases not matched to a gene: 11. Per the germline V gene, CDR1 is SGHKS and CDR2 is YYEKEE (reference sequence). CDR3 nucleotide sequence: TGTGCCAGCAGCTATCCGAGGGACAGGGCGTGGAAACTGTTTTTT. Translated: CASSYPRDRAWKLFF.

The chain recombines TRBV27 with TRBJ1-5; D is ambiguous. The CDR3 extends over 14 amino acids. V was shortened by 0 bases and J by 0 bases, with 3 bases between the two germline ends. Germline CDR1 is MNHEY and CDR2 is SMNVEV (reference sequence). DNA of the CDR3: TGTGCCAGCAGTTTATCTAGTAGCAATCAGCCCCAGCATTTT. This gives the protein CASSLSSSNQPQHF.

The genes are TRBV7-9 and TRBJ1-1; the D gene is possibly TRBD1 (5 bases). The CDR3 loop spans 15 amino acids. The V and J ends lost 5 bases and 1 base respectively, with 14 bases between them. Germline V gives CDR1 SEHNR, CDR2 FQNEAQ (reference sequence). CDR3 protein: CASSPAGGENTEAFF. Here the CDR3 DNA reads TGTGCCAGCAGCCCCGCGGGGGGGGAGAACACTGAAGCTTTCTTT. The whole variable domain, remainder taken from reference TRBV7-9 and TRBJ1-1, is DTGVSQNPRHKITKRGQNVTFRCDPISEHNRLYWYRQTLGQGPEFLTYFQNEAQLEKSRLLSDRFSAERPKGSFSTLEIQRTEQGDSAMYLCASSPAGGENTEAFFGQGTRLTVV.

The chain combines TRBV10-3 with TRBJ1-1; 10 bases match TRBD1. Germline V gene lookup returns CDR1 ENHRY and CDR2 SYGVKD. The CDR3 is 16 residues long. V lost 4 bases, J lost 4 bases, and 9 bases stayed unmatched. The CDR3 bases are TGTGCCATCAGTGGGGGACAGGGGCGGATGGGCACTGAAGCTTTCTTT. Protein product: CAISGGQGRMGTEAFF.

The chain couples TRBV18 to TRBJ2-5, with 12 bases lining up with TRBD2. Germline V gene lookup returns CDR1 KGHSH and CDR2 LQKENI. The CDR3 has 15 amino acids. J gave up 9 bases and V 0 bases, and 5 bases lay outside the gene matches. Here the CDR3 reads CASSPPLAGGQAQYF. The CDR3, as DNA: TGTGCCAGCTCACCACCCCTAGCGGGGGGGCAAGCCCAGTACTTC.

This clone was observed a single time. The chain recombines TRBV18 with TRBJ2-2; the D gene could be TRBD1 or TRBD2 (5 bases each). Trimming shortened V by 3 bases and J by 6 bases, and 11 bases separated the two germline ends. From germline, CDR1 is KGHSH and CDR2 LQKENI. The CDR3 runs to 14 residues. CDR3 sequence: CASSPGRGAGELFF. Here the CDR3 DNA reads TGTGCCAGCTCACCCGGACGAGGGGCCGGGGAGCTGTTTTTT.

The CDR3 nucleotides read TGTGCCAGCAGCTTAGATATGGTCCGCTACAATGAGCAGTTCTTC. This encodes CASSLDMVRYNEQFF. V gene TRBV11-3 combines with J gene TRBJ2-1, with no clear D. CDR1 SGHNT and CDR2 YENEEA come from the germline V gene. V was cut by 0 bases and J by 3 bases, with 9 bases left in between. CDR3 length equals 15 residues.

This chain connects TRBV5-1 to TRBJ1-2; 7 bases fit TRBD1. Trimming at V came to 5 bases and at J to 8 bases, leaving 12 bases not matched to a gene. Germline loops: CDR1 SGHRS, CDR2 YFSETQ. The CDR3 covers 14 residues. The CDR3: CASSFTTGRRGYTF. The CDR3, as DNA: TGCGCCAGCAGTTTTACGACAGGGAGACGAGGCTACACCTTC.

The chain joins TRBV7-8 to TRBJ1-1; D perhaps matches TRBD1 (6 bases). Looked up from germline, CDR1 is SGHVS and CDR2 is FQNEAQ. This CDR3 is 14 amino acids long. Trimming pared 5 bases from V and 5 bases from J, leaving 15 bases between. As DNA, the CDR3 is TGTGCCAGCAGCGGGGGGGCGGTTGGTACTGAAGCTTTCTTT. It yields the protein CASSGGAVGTEAFF. Full variable domain (missing parts from reference TRBV7-8 and TRBJ1-1): GAGVSQSPRYKVAKRGQDVALRCDPISGHVSLFWYQQALGQGPEFLTYFQNEAQLDKSGLPSDRFFAERPEGSVSTLKIQRTQQEDSAVYLCASSGGAVGTEAFFGQGTRLTVV.

This sequence joins TRBV7-6 and TRBJ2-4, with 11 bases fitting TRBD2. The CDR3 is 14 residues long. Germline CDR1 SGHVS, CDR2 FNYEAQ. V lost 6 bases, J lost 8 bases, and 6 bases stayed unmatched. This chain's CDR3 is CASSLAGGRDIQYF. The DNA of the CDR3 is TGTGCCAGCAGTCTAGCGGGAGGACGGGACATTCAGTACTTC.

This clone showed up just a few times. V gene TRBV28 combines with J gene TRBJ1-5, with D perhaps TRBD1 (6 bases). CDR3 length: 18 residues. From germline, CDR1 is MDHEN and CDR2 SYDVKM. V lost 5 bases and J 5 bases, leaving 25 bases between the germline ends. CDR3 nucleotide sequence: TGTGCCAGCAGTCCAAGCCCTGGACTGGGGGCGATAGATCAGCCCCAGCATTTT. Its translation: CASSPSPGLGAIDQPQHF. Together with reference TRBV28 and TRBJ1-5, the CDR3 gives the full variable domain: DVKVTQSSRYLVKRTGEKVFLECVQDMDHENMFWYRQDPGLGLRLIYFSYDVKMKEKGDIPEGYSVSREKKERFSLILESASTNQTSMYLCASSPSPGLGAIDQPQHFGDGTRLSIL.